This note documents a single T cell receptor (beta chain) sequence. RNA totalling roughly 0.5 to 1 ug underwent reverse transcription with random hexamers. TCRdb reprocessed the immunoSEQ multiplex PCR reads with MiXCR, giving one entry per CDR3 protein. Of some 100,000 distinct CDR3 sequences listed, approximately 93% were seen once; the top ten hold roughly 0.094%. These data are taken from a study of CD8 T cells in Susac syndrome. The source material was CD4+ T cells from PBMCs. The clonotype originates from a human donor with multiple sclerosis.

In DNA form, the CDR3 reads TGTGCCAGCAGCCCACCGGGACTAGCGGGCGAGCAGTACTTC. Translation: CASSPPGLAGEQYF. The V and J genes are TRBV3-1 and TRBJ2-7; 12 bases fit TRBD2. Germline V gene lookup returns CDR1 LGHDT and CDR2 YNNKEL (reference sequence). The CDR3 consists of 14 residues. J gave up 6 bases and V 4 bases, and 4 bases lay outside the gene matches.